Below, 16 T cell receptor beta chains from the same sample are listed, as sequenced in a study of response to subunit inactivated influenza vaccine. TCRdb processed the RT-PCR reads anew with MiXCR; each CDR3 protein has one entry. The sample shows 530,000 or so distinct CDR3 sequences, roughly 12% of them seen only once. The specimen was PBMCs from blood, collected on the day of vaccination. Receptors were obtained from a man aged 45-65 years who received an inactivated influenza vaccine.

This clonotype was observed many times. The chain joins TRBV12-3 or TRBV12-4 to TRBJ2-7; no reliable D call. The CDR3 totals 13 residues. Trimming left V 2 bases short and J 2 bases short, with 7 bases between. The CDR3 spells CASSLSQTYEQYF. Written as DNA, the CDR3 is TGTGCCAGCAGTTTATCACAGACCTACGAGCAGTACTTC.

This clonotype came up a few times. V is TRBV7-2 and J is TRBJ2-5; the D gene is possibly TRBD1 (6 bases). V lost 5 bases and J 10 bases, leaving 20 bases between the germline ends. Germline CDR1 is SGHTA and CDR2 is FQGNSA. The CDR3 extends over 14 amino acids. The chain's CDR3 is CASSPGTYTSFQYF. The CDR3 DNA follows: TGTGCCAGCAGCCCCGGGACATACACCTCGTTCCAGTACTTC.

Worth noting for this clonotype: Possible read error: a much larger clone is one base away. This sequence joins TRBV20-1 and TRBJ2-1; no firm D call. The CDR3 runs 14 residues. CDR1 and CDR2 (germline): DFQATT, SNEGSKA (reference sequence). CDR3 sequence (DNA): TGCGGTGCTAGACCGAGGAGCTCCTACAATGAGCAGTTCTTC. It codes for CGARPRSSYNEQFF.

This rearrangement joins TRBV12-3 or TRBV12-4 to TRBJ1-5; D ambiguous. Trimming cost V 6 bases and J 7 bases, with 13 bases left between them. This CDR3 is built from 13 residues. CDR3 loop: CASSSLAGQPQHF. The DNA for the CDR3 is TGTGCCAGCAGCTCCCTGGCGGGGCAGCCCCAGCATTTT.

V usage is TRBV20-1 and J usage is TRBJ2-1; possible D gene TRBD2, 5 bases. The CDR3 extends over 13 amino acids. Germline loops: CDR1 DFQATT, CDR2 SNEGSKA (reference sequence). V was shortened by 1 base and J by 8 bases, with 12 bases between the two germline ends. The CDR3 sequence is CSARGPGLDEQFF. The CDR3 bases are TGCAGTGCTAGAGGCCCTGGACTGGATGAGCAGTTCTTC.

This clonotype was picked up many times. The CDR3, as DNA: TGTGCCAGCAGTTTTCCGGGTCAGCCCCAGCATTTT. Translation: CASSFPGQPQHF. The V call is TRBV12-3 or TRBV12-4, the J call TRBJ1-5; D not certain. V was shortened by 3 bases and J by 6 bases, with 6 bases between the two germline ends. There are 12 residues in the CDR3.

CDR3 nucleotide sequence: TGTGCCAGCAGCTCCCGACAGGGTAGCACAGATACGCAGTATTTT. It specifies CASSSRQGSTDTQYF. The chain has TRBV5-4 and TRBJ2-3, with 7 bases matching TRBD1. Looked up from germline, CDR1 is SGHNT and CDR2 is YYREEE (reference sequence). This CDR3 region has 15 residues. Trimming cost V 3 bases and J 0 bases; bases outside gene matches: 4.

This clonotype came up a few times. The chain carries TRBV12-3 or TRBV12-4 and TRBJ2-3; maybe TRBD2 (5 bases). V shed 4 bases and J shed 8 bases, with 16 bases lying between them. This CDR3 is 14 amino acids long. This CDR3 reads CASSSPGRALTQYF. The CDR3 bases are TGTGCCAGCAGTTCTCCCGGGCGGGCTCTTACGCAGTATTTT.

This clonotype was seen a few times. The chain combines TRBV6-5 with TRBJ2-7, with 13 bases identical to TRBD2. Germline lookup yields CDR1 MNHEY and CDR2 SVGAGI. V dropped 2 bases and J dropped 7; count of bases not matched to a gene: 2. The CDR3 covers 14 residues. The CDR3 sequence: CASSYGTSGKEQYF. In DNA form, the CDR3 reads TGTGCCAGCAGTTACGGGACTAGCGGGAAGGAGCAGTACTTC.

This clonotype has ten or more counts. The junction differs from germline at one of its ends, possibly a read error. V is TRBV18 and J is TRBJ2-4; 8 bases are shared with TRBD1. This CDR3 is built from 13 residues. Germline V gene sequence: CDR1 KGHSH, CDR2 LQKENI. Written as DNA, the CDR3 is TGTGCCAGCTCACCTTCCGGGACAGGATCCGTTCTCTTC. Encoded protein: CASSPSGTGSVLF.

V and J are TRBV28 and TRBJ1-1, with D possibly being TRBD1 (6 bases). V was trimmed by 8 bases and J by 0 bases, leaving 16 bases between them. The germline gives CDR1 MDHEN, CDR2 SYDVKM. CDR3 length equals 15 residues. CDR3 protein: CASQEGGQLNTEAFF. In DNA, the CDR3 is TGTGCCAGCCAAGAGGGTGGACAGCTGAACACTGAAGCTTTCTTT.

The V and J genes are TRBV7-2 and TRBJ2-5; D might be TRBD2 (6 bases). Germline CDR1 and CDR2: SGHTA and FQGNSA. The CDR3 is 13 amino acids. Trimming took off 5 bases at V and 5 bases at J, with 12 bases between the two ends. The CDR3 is CASSARTTETQYF. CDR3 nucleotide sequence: TGTGCCAGCAGCGCCCGGACTACCGAGACCCAGTACTTC.

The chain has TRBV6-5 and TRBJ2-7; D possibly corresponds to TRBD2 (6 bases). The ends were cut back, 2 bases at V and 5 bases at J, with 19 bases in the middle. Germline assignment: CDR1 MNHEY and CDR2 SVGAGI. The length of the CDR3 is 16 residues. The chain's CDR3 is CASSYGAGLGHNEQYF. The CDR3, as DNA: TGTGCCAGCAGTTACGGGGCGGGGCTCGGACACAACGAGCAGTACTTC.

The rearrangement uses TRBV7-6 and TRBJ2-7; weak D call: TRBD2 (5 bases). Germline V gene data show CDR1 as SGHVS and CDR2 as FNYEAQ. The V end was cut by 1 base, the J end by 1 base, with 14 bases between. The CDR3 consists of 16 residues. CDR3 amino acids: CASSLGGRASSYEQYF. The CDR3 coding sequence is TGTGCCAGCAGCTTAGGCGGGCGGGCTTCGTCCTACGAGCAGTACTTC.

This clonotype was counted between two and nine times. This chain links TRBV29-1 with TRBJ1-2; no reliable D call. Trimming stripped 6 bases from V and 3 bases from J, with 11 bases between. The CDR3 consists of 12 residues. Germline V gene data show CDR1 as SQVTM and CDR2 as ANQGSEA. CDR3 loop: CSVSAGYYGYTF. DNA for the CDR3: TGCAGCGTGTCAGCGGGATACTATGGCTACACCTTC.

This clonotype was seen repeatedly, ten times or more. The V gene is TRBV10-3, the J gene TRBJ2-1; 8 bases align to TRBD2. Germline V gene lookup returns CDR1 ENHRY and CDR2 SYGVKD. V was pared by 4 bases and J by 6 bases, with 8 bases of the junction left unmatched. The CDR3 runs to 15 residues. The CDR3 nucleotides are TGTGCCATCAGTGGTACCAGCGGGAGAGGCAATGAGCAGTTCTTC. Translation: CAISGTSGRGNEQFF.